This T cell receptor beta chain was retrieved from a study of blood T cell repertoires in COVID-19. Overall study context: Italy, Spain and the United States were the sources of the convalescent and acute COVID-19 samples.

Measured with immunoSEQ multiplex PCR; TCRdb has only the in-frame clones, and not every one. The sample includes hundreds of thousands of clones, over 80% seen only once; the top ten take approximately 0.3%. The V end lost 3 bases, the J end lost 1 base, and 6 bases lay between the germline ends. The CDR3 loop spans 12 amino acids. Germline V gene data show CDR1 as GTSNPN and CDR2 as SVGIG (reference sequence). The sequence came from a woman under 30 with acute or convalescent COVID-19. Sequenced sample: peripheral blood. The chain carries TRBV30 and TRBJ1-2; D is undetermined. The CDR3 nucleotides are TGTGCCTGGAGGGAGGTTAACTATGGCTACACCTTC. Amino acids: CAWREVNYGYTF.